This T cell receptor beta chain stems from a study of T-cell memory formation after mild COVID-19. For the study at large: Largely donor-specific TCR clusters were found. Broader study findings: Of the contracting clones, CD4+ ones lay mainly in CM and EM, and CD8+ ones in EMRA. Clones shrinking between day 15 and 85 showed a balanced CD4/CD8 split, and those that grew later tilted toward CD4+.

This CDR3 has 13 residues. V dropped 2 bases and J dropped 6 bases, with 11 bases sitting between them. Germline assignment: CDR1 SGHTA and CDR2 FQGTGA. Via MiXCR, TCRdb re-called the 5' RACE reads, giving one row per CDR3 protein. The data contain about 240,000 distinct CDR3 sequences, more than 8% of them singletons. On this clonotype: Its antigen is unknown.

The sample comprised PBMCs or a T cell subset sorted from them (not recorded which). The V call is TRBV7-3, the J call TRBJ2-7; D is ambiguous. The TCR comes from a man between 18 and 29 years old who had mild COVID-19 (a few samples of this study predate the infection). Cell type and time point are not known. Here the CDR3 DNA reads TGTGCCAGCAGCTTAGGACCCCTCGGCGAGCAGTACTTC. Amino acids: CASSLGPLGEQYF.